The 19 T cell receptor beta chains listed next were all sequenced from one sample in a study of blood T cell repertoires in COVID-19. Generated by immunoSEQ multiplex PCR, the TCRdb table keeps only in-frame clones and is missing some. The sample has 200,000 to 250,000 clones; about nine tenths are singletons. The sample comprised peripheral blood. The receptors come from a man aged 30-40 years with COVID-19, enrolled during active disease.

The chain combines TRBV27 with TRBJ2-7; TRBD1 agrees at 7 bases. The CDR3 consists of 12 residues. Losses at the gene ends were 10 bases for V and 7 bases for J; bases not matched to a gene: 10. Germline assignment: CDR1 MNHEY and CDR2 SMNVEV (reference sequence). The CDR3 is CAKSTGALEQYF. As DNA, the CDR3 is TGTGCCAAGTCAACAGGGGCTCTTGAGCAGTACTTC.

The rearrangement uses TRBV7-3 and TRBJ1-1, with D perhaps matching TRBD1 (6 bases). The CDR3 is 14 residues long. The V and J ends lost 2 bases and 1 base respectively, with 8 bases between them. Germline V gives CDR1 SGHTA, CDR2 FQGTGA. CDR3 loop: CASSLLRGNTEAFF. As DNA, the CDR3 is TGTGCCAGCAGCTTACTCAGGGGGAACACTGAAGCTTTCTTT.

This chain connects TRBV7-8 to TRBJ1-4; D unresolved. V was trimmed by 0 bases and J by 7 bases, leaving 3 bases between them. CDR1 is SGHVS, CDR2 FQNEAQ, per germline. The CDR3 totals 12 residues. The CDR3 loop reads CASSLAAEKLFF. The DNA of the CDR3 is TGTGCCAGCAGCTTAGCAGCTGAAAAACTGTTTTTT. Combining the CDR3 with reference TRBV7-8 and TRBJ1-4 gives the whole variable domain GAGVSQSPRYKVAKRGQDVALRCDPISGHVSLFWYQQALGQGPEFLTYFQNEAQLDKSGLPSDRFFAERPEGSVSTLKIQRTQQEDSAVYLCASSLAAEKLFFGSGTQLSVL.

This sequence joins TRBV4-2 and TRBJ1-1; 7 bases are shared with TRBD1. The CDR3 is 15 amino acids. V was pared by 4 bases and J by 5 bases, with 10 bases of the junction left unmatched. Per the germline V gene, CDR1 is LGHNA and CDR2 is YNFKEQ. The CDR3 sequence: CASSPNLDRRTEAFF. The CDR3, as DNA: TGTGCCAGCAGCCCTAACCTGGACAGGAGAACTGAAGCTTTCTTT.

The genes are TRBV2 and TRBJ2-1; 7 bases line up with TRBD2. The germline CDR1 and CDR2 sequences are SNHLY and FYNNEI. The CDR3 consists of 12 residues. Losses at the gene ends were 5 bases for V and 13 bases for J; bases not matched to a gene: 8. CDR3 loop: CASSRTSTDQFF. The CDR3 region has the DNA TGTGCCAGCAGTAGGACTAGTACGGATCAGTTCTTC.

This clone was seen once. The chain joins TRBV7-2 to TRBJ2-2; TRBD2 aligns across 7 bases. CDR1 is SGHTA, CDR2 FQGNSA, per germline. The CDR3 has 15 residues. The ends lost 7 bases at V and 5 bases at J; junction bases unmatched: 10. The CDR3 DNA is TGTGCCAGCAAACGGCGGGAGATATGGACCGGGGAGCTGTTTTTT. Protein sequence: CASKRREIWTGELFF. Looking up the rest from reference TRBV7-2 and TRBJ2-2 gives the full variable domain: GAGVSQSPSNKVTEKGKDVELRCDPISGHTALYWYRQSLGQGLEFLIYFQGNSAPDKSGLPSDRFSAERTGGSVSTLTIQRTQQEDSAVYLCASKRREIWTGELFFGEGSRLTVL.

This clone was found once. The chain has TRBV2 and TRBJ1-2; TRBD1 matches 7 bases. CDR1 and CDR2 from the germline V gene are SNHLY and FYNNEI. V lost 0 bases, J lost 4 bases, and 17 bases stayed unmatched. This CDR3 has 19 residues. The CDR3 DNA reads as TGTGCCAGCAGTGAAGCGGGGGCTGGTAGGGGGCAGGTTGGCTATGGCTACACCTTC. Residues: CASSEAGAGRGQVGYGYTF.

This chain joins TRBV4-1 and TRBJ2-3; 9 nucleotides line up with TRBD2. Germline CDR1 MGHRA, CDR2 YSYEKL. Trimming removed 3 bases from V and 3 bases from J; junction bases left unmatched: 4. CDR3 length: 15 amino acids. CDR3 sequence: CASSQPLAGTDTQYF. CDR3 in DNA: TGCGCCAGCAGCCAGCCCCTAGCGGGGACAGATACGCAGTATTTT.

The chain combines TRBV6-5 with TRBJ1-2; D ambiguous. This CDR3 has 13 residues. Germline CDR1 MNHEY, CDR2 SVGAGI. V shed 8 bases and J shed 6 bases, with 16 bases lying between them. Written as DNA, the CDR3 is TGTGCCAGCGGCAACTACCCCTCGGATGGCTACACCTTC. It specifies CASGNYPSDGYTF.

The CDR3 protein is CSVVGQANTEAFF. DNA for the CDR3: TGCAGCGTTGTGGGACAGGCGAACACTGAAGCTTTCTTT. The chain recombines TRBV29-1 with TRBJ1-1; the match to TRBD1 covers 8 bases. Per germline, CDR1 SQVTM and CDR2 ANQGSEA. The CDR3 spans 13 residues. The J segment lost 1 base and the V segment lost 4 bases, leaving 2 bases of the junction unmatched.

V gene TRBV10-1 combines with J gene TRBJ2-2, with D possibly being TRBD2 (5 bases). V lost 1 base and J lost 2, with 14 bases in between. CDR3 length equals 17 residues. Per the germline V gene, CDR1 is WNHNN and CDR2 is SYGVQD (reference sequence). CDR3 sequence (DNA): TGCGCCAGCAGTGAGTTGGCGAGGGATCTAAACACCGGGGAGCTGTTTTTT. As protein: CASSELARDLNTGELFF.

The chain has TRBV9 and TRBJ2-7, with 11 bases lining up with TRBD2. The CDR3 runs to 15 residues. The trim removed 3 bases at V and 0 bases at J, leaving 2 bases unmatched. Germline V gene lookup returns CDR1 SGDLS and CDR2 YYNGEE. The CDR3 DNA is TGTGCCAGCAGCGGGGGACTAGCGGACTCCTACGAGCAGTACTTC. Its protein is CASSGGLADSYEQYF.

This rearrangement joins TRBV19 to TRBJ1-1; D unresolved. The CDR3 extends over 16 amino acids. CDR1 LNHDA and CDR2 SQIVND come from the germline V gene (reference sequence). V was clipped by 2 bases and J by 0 bases, with 13 bases between them. CDR3 residues: CASSITGRLMNTEAFF. CDR3 nucleotides: TGTGCCAGTAGTATAACGGGTCGGCTCATGAACACTGAAGCTTTCTTT.

The rearrangement joins TRBV7-9 to TRBJ2-7; 11 nucleotides align to TRBD1. Germline V CDR1 and CDR2: SEHNR, FQNEAQ (reference sequence). The CDR3 spans 14 residues. V lost 6 bases, J lost 4 bases, and 5 bases stayed unmatched. The CDR3: CASRPGQGVYEQYF. The CDR3, as DNA: TGTGCCAGCAGACCGGGACAGGGGGTTTACGAGCAGTACTTC. The full variable domain, in which reference TRBV7-9 and TRBJ2-7 provide the parts outside the CDR3, is DTGVSQNPRHKITKRGQNVTFRCDPISEHNRLYWYRQTLGQGPEFLTYFQNEAQLEKSRLLSDRFSAERPKGSFSTLEIQRTEQGDSAMYLCASRPGQGVYEQYFGPGTRLTVT.

The V call is TRBV5-6, the J call TRBJ2-2; no clear D gene. Between the trimmed V and J ends, which lost 2 bases and 4 bases, there was a span of 12 bases. From germline, CDR1 is SGHDT and CDR2 YYEEEE. The CDR3 is 15 residues long. The CDR3 loop reads CASSLWAILTGELFF. The CDR3 DNA is TGTGCCAGCAGCTTATGGGCAATCCTCACCGGGGAGCTGTTTTTT.

This chain uses TRBV4-3 with TRBJ2-7; weak D call: TRBD2 (5 bases). Germline CDR1 reads LGHNA; CDR2 reads YSLEER. The CDR3 has 16 amino acids. V was pared by 0 bases and J by 3 bases, with 15 bases between. CDR3 sequence: CASSQDFPGIGYEQYF. CDR3 DNA: TGCGCCAGCAGCCAAGATTTCCCGGGAATAGGCTACGAGCAGTACTTC.

The V gene is TRBV7-3, the J gene TRBJ2-1, with D tentatively TRBD2 (6 bases). In germline, CDR1 is SGHTA, CDR2 FQGTGA. Trimming left V 5 bases short and J 9 bases short, with 20 bases between. The CDR3 is 15 amino acids. The CDR3 DNA reads as TGTGCCAGCAGCCCGCGGATGACTAGTGCCACTGAGCAGTTCTTC. Translation gives CASSPRMTSATEQFF.

This clone has more than one count but fewer than ten. J is TRBJ2-5 and V is TRBV25-1, with 7 nucleotides matching TRBD1. The CDR3 consists of 14 residues. J gave up 5 bases and V 1 base, and 4 bases lay outside the gene matches. The V gene's germline CDR1 is MGHDK and CDR2 SYGVNS. CDR3 coding DNA: TGTGCCAGCAGTGAATGGGGACAGACGGAGACCCAGTACTTC. Amino acid sequence: CASSEWGQTETQYF.

The chain couples TRBV27 to TRBJ2-7; the match to TRBD1 covers 9 bases. Germline CDR1 MNHEY, CDR2 SMNVEV (reference sequence). The CDR3 runs to 15 residues. The trim removed 2 bases at V and 2 bases at J, leaving 4 bases unmatched. CDR3 sequence (DNA): TGTGCCAGCAGTTTAATAGGGACAGGGACCTACGAGCAGTACTTC. As protein: CASSLIGTGTYEQYF.